The sequence of this T cell receptor beta chain was determined in a study of cytomegalovirus exposure and HLA in healthy donors. Researchers ran the PCR with 60 Vbeta and 13 Jbeta primers. Using immunoSEQ multiplex PCR, the repertoire was profiled, and TCRdb retains in-frame clones only, with some absent. Among 100,000 to 150,000 clones listed, 66% were seen once. General study results and limits: An analysis that came later showed most CMV-associated TCR beta chains appearing HLA-restricted. For cytomegalovirus status, the classifier reportedly gave diagnoses with high specificity and sensitivity. A later analysis reportedly identified an Asian-associated ancestry cluster as carrying fewer N-insertions than the approximately 640-donor mean. Excluded: some indistinguishable V segments such as TRBV6-2 and TRBV6-3.

In the case of this clone: No antigen is known for it.

The CDR3 runs to 18 residues. V shed 6 bases and J 0 bases; nucleotides not matched to a gene: 15. Germline CDR1 and CDR2: SGHNT and YYREEE (reference sequence). V gene TRBV5-4 combines with J gene TRBJ2-3; 8 positions match TRBD2. The sequence was collected from a man younger than 35 in good health and CMV-seronegative. The sequenced sample was PBMCs. CDR3 residues: CASITDAPRGASTDTQYF. Here the CDR3 DNA reads TGTGCCAGCATTACCGATGCCCCGCGGGGGGCGAGCACAGATACGCAGTATTTT.